The clone carrying this TCR beta chain was counted only a few times. These data originate in a study of blood T cell repertoires in COVID-19. Study-level information: COVID-19 samples, acute and convalescent, were from the United States, Italy and Spain.

TCRdb's copy holds only in-frame clones and misses some; the assay was immunoSEQ multiplex PCR. The table includes about 170,000 clones, more than 75% detected once. The CDR3 runs to 14 residues. In germline, CDR1 is MDHEN, CDR2 SYDVKM. V lost 7 bases, J lost 14 bases, and 21 bases lay in between. This rearrangement joins TRBV28 to TRBJ1-6; perhaps TRBD1 as D (6 bases). Sequences were obtained from peripheral blood. The receptor was isolated from a man aged 50 to 60 who had recovered from COVID-19. This CDR3 reads CASKPGGAEWTLHF. CDR3 in DNA: TGTGCCAGCAAGCCCGGGGGGGCCGAATGGACCCTCCACTTT. The complete variable domain, with remaining parts taken from reference TRBV28 and TRBJ1-6, reads DVKVTQSSRYLVKRTGEKVFLECVQDMDHENMFWYRQDPGLGLRLIYFSYDVKMKEKGDIPEGYSVSREKKERFSLILESASTNQTSMYLCASKPGGAEWTLHFGNGTRLTVT.